The 18 T cell receptor beta chains below were found in one sample sequenced in a study of kidney transplant recipient with SARS-CoV-2 infection. TCRdb passed the reads through MiXCR, listing each CDR3 protein once. The data show fewer than 250,000 distinct CDR3 sequences, 29% seen once. Sequencing was performed on a blood sample, taken at baseline and on day 111 from a kidney transplant recipient. The receptors were sampled from a male patient between 25 and 39 years old who had COVID-19 and was a kidney transplant recipient. Among the T cells, some may be from the graft donor.

This clonotype turned up a few times. The V and J genes are TRBV20-1 and TRBJ2-1, with D possibly being TRBD1 (5 bases). V was pared by 8 bases and J by 4 bases, with 21 bases between. The CDR3 totals 15 residues. Germline V gene sequence: CDR1 DFQATT, CDR2 SNEGSKA (reference sequence). The DNA of the CDR3 is TGCAGTACACTCAGACCTAGGGGTCAATACAATGAGCAGTTCTTC. It yields the protein CSTLRPRGQYNEQFF.

This clonotype was observed at least ten times. The gene calls are TRBV3-1 and TRBJ2-2; no definite D call. Trimming shortened V by 5 bases and J by 5 bases, and 24 bases separated the two germline ends. The CDR3 length is 18 residues. Germline CDR1 reads LGHDT; CDR2 reads YNNKEL (reference sequence). DNA for the CDR3: TGTGCCAGCAGCGTAACACGTCCCATTTCAGGCTTGACCGGGGAGCTGTTTTTT. Translated, it gives CASSVTRPISGLTGELFF.

This clonotype occurred many times. This chain uses TRBV6-2 or TRBV6-3 with TRBJ2-6, with 8 positions matching TRBD1. CDR3 length: 17 amino acids. The germline V gene has CDR1 MNHEY and CDR2 SVGEGT. V lost 6 bases, J lost 0 bases, and 7 bases stayed unmatched. Written as DNA, the CDR3 is TGTGCCAGCAGGGGAGGACAGGGCCGCTCTGGGGCCAACGTCCTGACTTTC. Translation: CASRGGQGRSGANVLTF.

This clonotype has a count of ten or more. The rearrangement uses TRBV3-1 and TRBJ1-1; D ambiguous. V was shortened by 4 bases and J by 4 bases, with 22 bases between the two germline ends. Germline-derived CDR1 and CDR2 are LGHDT and YNNKEL (reference sequence). The CDR3 loop spans 17 amino acids. In nucleotides, the CDR3 is TGTGCCAGCAGCCTACCAGATCCCATTTCAATTCGCACTGAAGCTTTCTTT. It is translated as CASSLPDPISIRTEAFF.

This clonotype was picked up many times. This sequence joins TRBV19 and TRBJ1-2, with 10 bases lining up with TRBD1. Trimming cost V 6 bases and J 6 bases; bases outside gene matches: 4. There are 13 residues in the CDR3. Germline V CDR1 and CDR2: LNHDA, SQIVND (reference sequence). CDR3 in DNA: TGTGCCAGTAGCACCGGGACAGGGGATGGCTACACCTTC. The encoded protein is CASSTGTGDGYTF.

This chain uses TRBV7-3 with TRBJ1-4; 7 bases align to TRBD1. The germline V gene encodes CDR1 SGHTA and CDR2 FQGTGA. The CDR3 totals 13 residues. The trim removed 8 bases at V and 7 bases at J, leaving 7 bases unmatched. CDR3 region: CASPSGGGEKLFF. DNA of the CDR3: TGTGCCAGCCCTTCAGGGGGGGGTGAAAAACTGTTTTTT.

This clonotype was recorded many times. The V and J genes are TRBV19 and TRBJ1-2; D unresolved. Per the germline V gene, CDR1 is LNHDA and CDR2 is SQIVND (reference sequence). The V end was cut by 6 bases, the J end by 4 bases, with 9 bases between. This CDR3 region has 12 residues. The CDR3 DNA reads as TGTGCCAGTAGCCGAGGGTCCTATGGCTACACCTTC. It translates to CASSRGSYGYTF. Full variable domain (remainder filled in from reference TRBV19 and TRBJ1-2): DGGITQSPKYLFRKEGQNVTLSCEQNLNHDAMYWYRQDPGQGLRLIYYSQIVNDFQKGDIAEGYSVSREKKESFPLTVTSAQKNPTAFYLCASSRGSYGYTFGSGTRLTVV.

This clonotype was seen at least ten times. The rearrangement joins TRBV12-5 to TRBJ1-2; possibly TRBD1 for D (5 bases). Trimming took off 5 bases at V and 4 bases at J, with 23 bases between the two ends. This CDR3 comprises 17 residues. CDR1 is LGHNT and CDR2 is FRNRAP in the germline V gene. CDR3 region: CASGKSHLQGKTYGYTF. As DNA, the CDR3 is TGTGCTAGTGGTAAATCGCATTTGCAGGGAAAGACCTATGGCTACACCTTC.

This clonotype showed up just a few times. The chain links TRBV19 to TRBJ2-1; D may be TRBD1 (6 bases). Between the trimmed V and J ends, which lost 6 bases and 14 bases, there was a span of 17 bases. Germline values: CDR1 LNHDA, CDR2 SQIVND (reference sequence). This CDR3 contains 12 residues. DNA of the CDR3: TGTGCCAGTAGAACACTACAGGGCATGGAGTTCTTC. This gives the protein CASRTLQGMEFF.

This clonotype was counted many times. Sequence at one end of the junction differs from germline and may be a read error. V gene TRBV6-8 combines with J gene TRBJ2-7, with D maybe TRBD1 (6 bases). CDR3 length: 12 amino acids. Germline CDR1 reads MNHGY; CDR2 reads SAAAGT. DNA of the CDR3: TGTGCCAGCAGTCGCCGGGACACCTCTGGGGACTTC. This codes for CASSRRDTSGDF.

In regard to this clonotype: Compared with germline, one end of the junction differs, possibly owing to a read error. The rearrangement uses TRBV7-8 and TRBJ1-4; D remains unclear. This CDR3 has 13 amino acids. The germline V gene has CDR1 SGHVS and CDR2 FQNEAQ. The CDR3 sequence: CASSLVRNEELFF. The DNA for the CDR3 is TGTGCCAGCAGCTTAGTAAGGAATGAAGAACTGTTTTTT. The variable domain in full, with the rest retrieved from reference TRBV7-8 and TRBJ1-4, is GAGVSQSPRYKVAKRGQDVALRCDPISGHVSLFWYQQALGQGPEFLTYFQNEAQLDKSGLPSDRFFAERPEGSVSTLKIQRTQQEDSAVYLCASSLVRNEELFFGSGTQLSVL.

This clonotype turned up a few times. This chain connects TRBV12-5 to TRBJ2-3; 7 bases are shared with TRBD1. The ends lost 0 bases at V and 8 bases at J; junction bases unmatched: 17. The germline gives CDR1 LGHNT, CDR2 FRNRAP. The length of the CDR3 is 18 residues. CDR3: CASGLVAGTGALFGTQYF. The DNA of the CDR3 is TGTGCTAGTGGTTTGGTCGCGGGTACAGGGGCCTTATTCGGTACGCAGTATTTT.

This clonotype showed up just a few times. The V call is TRBV11-1, the J call TRBJ2-3; D gene ambiguous. Germline V lookup: CDR1 SGHAT, CDR2 FQDESV (reference sequence). This CDR3 has 14 residues. Deletions cut 8 bases from V and 5 bases from J, with 17 bases between. The CDR3 protein is CASAPGRGGDTQYF. CDR3 nucleotides: TGTGCCAGCGCTCCCGGACGCGGCGGAGATACGCAGTATTTT.

The gene calls are TRBV27 and TRBJ2-1; 7 bases are a match to TRBD1. CDR1 and CDR2 (germline): MNHEY, SMNVEV (reference sequence). This CDR3 is built from 14 residues. V gave up 5 bases and J gave up 8 bases; unmatched junction bases: 9. CDR3 nucleotides: TGTGCCAGCAGTATGGGACAGATGCTGCATGAGCAGTTCTTC. As protein: CASSMGQMLHEQFF.

This clonotype was seen at least ten times. The rearrangement joins TRBV7-4 to TRBJ1-2; D is unresolved. This CDR3 spans 17 amino acids. The V end lost 3 bases, the J end lost 4 bases, and 21 bases lay between the germline ends. Germline CDR1 and CDR2: SGHVT and SQSDAQ. The CDR3 spells CASSFVHSARKTYGYTF. CDR3 nucleotides: TGTGCCAGCAGCTTCGTCCATTCAGCTCGAAAGACCTATGGCTACACCTTC.

Turning to this clonotype: A read error is possible here, since a much larger clone lies one base away. The chain has TRBV5-6 and TRBJ1-2; D may be TRBD1 (5 bases). CDR1 is SGHDT and CDR2 is YYEEEE in the germline V gene. This CDR3 is built from 13 residues. V lost 7 bases and J 7 bases, leaving 17 bases between the germline ends. The DNA of the CDR3 is TGTGCCAGCGGCCGGGACCAAGAGGGTGGCTACACCTTC. The encoded protein is CASGRDQEGGYTF.

This clonotype appeared many times. V usage is TRBV23-1 and J usage is TRBJ1-2; D call uncertain. TRBV23-1 belongs to the ORF category, with a function that is uncertain. Trimming left V 5 bases short and J 4 bases short, with 23 bases between. The CDR3 sequence is 17 residues long. CDR3 nucleotide sequence: TGCGCCAGCAGTGCGGTCTCGCTACGCAGAAAGACCTATGGCTACACCTTC. Translated, it gives CASSAVSLRRKTYGYTF.

As for this clonotype: A single base separates this from a much larger clone, so it may be a read error. The J gene is TRBJ2-3, the V gene TRBV28; TRBD2 matches at 8 bases. CDR1 is MDHEN, CDR2 SYDVKM, per germline. The length of the CDR3 is 12 residues. The chain's CDR3 is CASSSRGGERYF. CDR3 nucleotides: TGTGCCAGCAGTTCACGGGGGGGAGAGAGGTACTTC.